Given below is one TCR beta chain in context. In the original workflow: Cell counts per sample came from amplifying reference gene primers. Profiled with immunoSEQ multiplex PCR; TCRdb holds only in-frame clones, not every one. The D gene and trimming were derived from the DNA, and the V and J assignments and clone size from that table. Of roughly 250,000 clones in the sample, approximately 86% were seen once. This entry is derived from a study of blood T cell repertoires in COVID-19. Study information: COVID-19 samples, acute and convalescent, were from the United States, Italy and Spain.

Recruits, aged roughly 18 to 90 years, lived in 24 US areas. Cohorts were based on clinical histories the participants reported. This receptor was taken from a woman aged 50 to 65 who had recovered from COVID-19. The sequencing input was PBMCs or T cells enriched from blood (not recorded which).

The CDR3 protein is CASSTLGGGKETQYF. In nucleotides, the CDR3 is TGTGCCAGCAGCACTTTGGGCGGGGGGAAAGAGACCCAGTACTTC. The genes are TRBV5-5 and TRBJ2-5, with 8 positions matching TRBD2. CDR3 length: 15 residues. The germline V gene encodes CDR1 SGHKS and CDR2 YYEKEE (reference sequence). The trim removed 4 bases at V and 3 bases at J, leaving 8 bases unmatched.